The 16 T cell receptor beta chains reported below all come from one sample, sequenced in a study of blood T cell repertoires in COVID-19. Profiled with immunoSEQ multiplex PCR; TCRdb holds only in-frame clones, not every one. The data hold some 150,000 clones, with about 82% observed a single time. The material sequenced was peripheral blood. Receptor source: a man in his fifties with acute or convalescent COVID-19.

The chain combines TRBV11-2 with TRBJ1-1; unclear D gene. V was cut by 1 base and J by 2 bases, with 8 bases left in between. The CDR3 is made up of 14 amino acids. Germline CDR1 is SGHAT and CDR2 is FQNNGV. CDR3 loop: CASSLGRGNTEAFF. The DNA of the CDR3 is TGTGCCAGCAGCTTAGGACGGGGAAACACTGAAGCTTTCTTT.

This CDR3 is CASSLDRGSTEAFF. The CDR3, as DNA: TGTGCCAGCAGTTTAGACAGGGGTAGCACTGAAGCTTTCTTT. The genes are TRBV27 and TRBJ1-1; TRBD1 agrees at 8 bases. Losses at the gene ends were 2 bases for V and 4 bases for J; bases not matched to a gene: 3. This CDR3 has 14 amino acids. Germline lookup yields CDR1 MNHEY and CDR2 SMNVEV (reference sequence).

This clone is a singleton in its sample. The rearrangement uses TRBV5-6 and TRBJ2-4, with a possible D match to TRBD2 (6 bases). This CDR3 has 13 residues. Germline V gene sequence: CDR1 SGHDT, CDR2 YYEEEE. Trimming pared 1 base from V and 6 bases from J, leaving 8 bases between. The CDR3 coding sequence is TGTGCCAGCAGCTTGACGGAGGGAAACATTCAGTACTTC. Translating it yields CASSLTEGNIQYF.

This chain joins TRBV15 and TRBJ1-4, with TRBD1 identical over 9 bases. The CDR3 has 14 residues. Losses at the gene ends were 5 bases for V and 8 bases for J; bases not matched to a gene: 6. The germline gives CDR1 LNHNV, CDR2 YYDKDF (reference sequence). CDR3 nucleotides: TGTGCCACCAGCCTGGGACAGGGCATGGAAAAACTGTTTTTT. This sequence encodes CATSLGQGMEKLFF.

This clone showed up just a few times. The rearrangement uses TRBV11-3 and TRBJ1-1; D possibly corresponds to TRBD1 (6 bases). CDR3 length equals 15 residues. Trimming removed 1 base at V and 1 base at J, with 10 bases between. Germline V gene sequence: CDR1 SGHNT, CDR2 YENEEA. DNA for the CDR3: TGTGCCAGCAGCTTAGTACAGGGACGGAACACTGAAGCTTTCTTT. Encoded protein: CASSLVQGRNTEAFF.

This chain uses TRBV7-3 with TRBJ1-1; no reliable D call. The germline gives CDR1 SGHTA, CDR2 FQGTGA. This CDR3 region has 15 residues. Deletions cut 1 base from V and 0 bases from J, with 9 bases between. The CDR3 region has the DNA TGTGCCAGCAGCTTAATCCCGGGGATGAACACTGAAGCTTTCTTT. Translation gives CASSLIPGMNTEAFF. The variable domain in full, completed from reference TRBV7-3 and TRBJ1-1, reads GAGVSQTPSNKVTEKGKYVELRCDPISGHTALYWYRQSLGQGPEFLIYFQGTGAADDSGLPNDRFFAVRPEGSVSTLKIQRTERGDSAVYLCASSLIPGMNTEAFFGQGTRLTVV.

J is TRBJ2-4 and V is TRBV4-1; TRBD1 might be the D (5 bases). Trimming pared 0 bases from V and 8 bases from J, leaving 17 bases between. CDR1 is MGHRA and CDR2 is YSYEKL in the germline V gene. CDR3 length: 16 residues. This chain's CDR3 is CASSQDQGSGLHIQYF. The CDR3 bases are TGCGCCAGCAGCCAAGATCAAGGGTCAGGGCTACACATTCAGTACTTC.

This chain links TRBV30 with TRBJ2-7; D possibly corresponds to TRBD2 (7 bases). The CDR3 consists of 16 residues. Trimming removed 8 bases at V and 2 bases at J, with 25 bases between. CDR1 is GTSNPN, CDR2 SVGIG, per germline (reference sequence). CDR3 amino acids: CATRGGWRGRTYEQYF. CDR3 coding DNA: TGTGCCACGAGGGGGGGTTGGCGTGGCAGAACCTACGAGCAGTACTTC.

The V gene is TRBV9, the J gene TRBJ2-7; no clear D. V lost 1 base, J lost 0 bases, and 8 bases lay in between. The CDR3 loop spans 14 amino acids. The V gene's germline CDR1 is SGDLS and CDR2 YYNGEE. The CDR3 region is CASSVSVNSYEQYF. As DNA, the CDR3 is TGTGCCAGCAGCGTATCAGTCAACTCCTACGAGCAGTACTTC.

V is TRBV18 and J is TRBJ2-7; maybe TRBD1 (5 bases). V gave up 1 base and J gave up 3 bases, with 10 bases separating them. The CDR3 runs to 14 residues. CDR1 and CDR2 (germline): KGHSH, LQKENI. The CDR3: CASSPQSRDYEQYF. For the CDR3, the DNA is TGTGCCAGCTCACCACAGTCCAGGGACTACGAGCAGTACTTC.

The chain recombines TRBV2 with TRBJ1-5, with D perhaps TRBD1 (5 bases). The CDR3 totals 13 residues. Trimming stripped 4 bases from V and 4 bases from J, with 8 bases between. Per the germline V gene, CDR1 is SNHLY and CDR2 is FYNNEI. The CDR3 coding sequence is TGTGCCAGCAGTGGGGAGGGGAATCAGCCCCAGCATTTT. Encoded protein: CASSGEGNQPQHF. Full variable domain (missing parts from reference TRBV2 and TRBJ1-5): EPEVTQTPSHQVTQMGQEVILRCVPISNHLYFYWYRQILGQKVEFLVSFYNNEISEKSEIFDDQFSVERPDGSNFTLKIRSTKLEDSAMYFCASSGEGNQPQHFGDGTRLSIL.

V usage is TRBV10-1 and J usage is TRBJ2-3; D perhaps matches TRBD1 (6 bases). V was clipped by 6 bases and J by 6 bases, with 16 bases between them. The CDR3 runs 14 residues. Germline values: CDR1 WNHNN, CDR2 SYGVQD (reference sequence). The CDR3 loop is CASSDGDIRDTQYF. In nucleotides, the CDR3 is TGCGCCAGCAGCGATGGGGACATCCGCGATACGCAGTATTTT.

The CDR3 loop reads CASSRTRTGARNTEAFF. The CDR3 nucleotides read TGTGCCAGCAGCCGCACTCGGACAGGAGCTCGGAACACTGAAGCTTTCTTT. The chain recombines TRBV11-3 with TRBJ1-1; TRBD1 matches at 7 bases. Germline CDR1 is SGHNT and CDR2 is YENEEA. V dropped 5 bases and J dropped 1; count of bases not matched to a gene: 13. CDR3 length: 17 amino acids.

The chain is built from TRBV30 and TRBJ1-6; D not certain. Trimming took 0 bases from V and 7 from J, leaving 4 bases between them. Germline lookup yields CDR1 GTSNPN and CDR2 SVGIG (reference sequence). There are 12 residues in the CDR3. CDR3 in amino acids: CAWSVPNSPLHF. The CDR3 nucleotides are TGTGCCTGGAGTGTCCCAAATTCACCCCTCCACTTT.

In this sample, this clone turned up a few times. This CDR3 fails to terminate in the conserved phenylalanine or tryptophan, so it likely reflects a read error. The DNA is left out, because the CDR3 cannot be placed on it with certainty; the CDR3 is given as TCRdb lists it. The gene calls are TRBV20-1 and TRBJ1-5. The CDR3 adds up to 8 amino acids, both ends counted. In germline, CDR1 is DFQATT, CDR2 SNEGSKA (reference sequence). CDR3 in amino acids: CSASSVPV.

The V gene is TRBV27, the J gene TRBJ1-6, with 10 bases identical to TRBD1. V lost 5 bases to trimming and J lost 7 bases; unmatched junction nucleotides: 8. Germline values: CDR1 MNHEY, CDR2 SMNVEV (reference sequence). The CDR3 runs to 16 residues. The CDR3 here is CASSLTGQGRNSPLHF. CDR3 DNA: TGTGCCAGCAGTCTAACGGGACAGGGGAGAAATTCACCCCTCCACTTT.